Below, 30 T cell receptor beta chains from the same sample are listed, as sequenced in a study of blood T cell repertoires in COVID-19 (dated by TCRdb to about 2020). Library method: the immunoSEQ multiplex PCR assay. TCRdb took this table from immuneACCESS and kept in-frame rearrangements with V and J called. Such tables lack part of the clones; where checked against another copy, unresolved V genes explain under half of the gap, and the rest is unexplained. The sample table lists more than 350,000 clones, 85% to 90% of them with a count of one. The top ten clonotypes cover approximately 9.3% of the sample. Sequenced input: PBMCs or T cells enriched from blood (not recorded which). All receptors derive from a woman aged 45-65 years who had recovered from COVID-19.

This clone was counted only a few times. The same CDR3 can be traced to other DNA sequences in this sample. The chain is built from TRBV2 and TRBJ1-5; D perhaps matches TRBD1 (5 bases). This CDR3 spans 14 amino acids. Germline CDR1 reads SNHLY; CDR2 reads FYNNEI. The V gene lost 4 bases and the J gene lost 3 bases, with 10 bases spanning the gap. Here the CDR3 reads CASSVSGSNQPQHF. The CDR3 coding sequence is TGTGCCAGCAGTGTGTCAGGGTCCAATCAGCCCCAGCATTTT. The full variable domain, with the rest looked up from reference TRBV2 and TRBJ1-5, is EPEVTQTPSHQVTQMGQEVILRCVPISNHLYFYWYRQILGQKVEFLVSFYNNEISEKSEIFDDQFSVERPDGSNFTLKIRSTKLEDSAMYFCASSVSGSNQPQHFGDGTRLSIL.

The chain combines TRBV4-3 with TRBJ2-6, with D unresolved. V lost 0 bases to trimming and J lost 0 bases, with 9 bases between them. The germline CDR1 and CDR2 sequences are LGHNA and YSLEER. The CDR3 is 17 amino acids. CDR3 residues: CASSQEGWRSGANVLTF. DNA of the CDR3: TGCGCCAGCAGCCAAGAGGGCTGGCGCTCTGGGGCCAACGTCCTGACTTTC.

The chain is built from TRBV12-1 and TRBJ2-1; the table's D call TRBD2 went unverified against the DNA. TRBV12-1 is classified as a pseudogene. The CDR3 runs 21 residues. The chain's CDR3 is CASSFLGGLAGGVSSYNEQFF. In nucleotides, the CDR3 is TGTGCCAGCAGCTTTTTGGGTGGACTAGCGGGGGGCGTAAGCTCCTACAATGAGCAGTTCTTC.

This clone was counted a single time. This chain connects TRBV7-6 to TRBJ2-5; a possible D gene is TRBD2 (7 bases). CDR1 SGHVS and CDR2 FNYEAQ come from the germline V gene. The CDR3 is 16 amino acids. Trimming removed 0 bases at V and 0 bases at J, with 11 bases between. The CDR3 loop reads CASSLAGRGYQETQYF. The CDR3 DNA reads TGTGCCAGCAGCTTAGCAGGGAGGGGGTACCAAGAGACCCAGTACTTC.

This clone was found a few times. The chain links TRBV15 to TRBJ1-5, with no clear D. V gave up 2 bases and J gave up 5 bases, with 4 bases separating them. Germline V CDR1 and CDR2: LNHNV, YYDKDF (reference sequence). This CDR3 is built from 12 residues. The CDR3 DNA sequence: TGTGCCACCAGCAGACCAGATCAGCCCCAGCATTTT. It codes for CATSRPDQPQHF.

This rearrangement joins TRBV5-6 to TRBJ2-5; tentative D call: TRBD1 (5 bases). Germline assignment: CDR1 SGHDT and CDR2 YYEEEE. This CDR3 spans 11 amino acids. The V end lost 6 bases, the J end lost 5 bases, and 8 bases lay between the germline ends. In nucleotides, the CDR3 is TGTGCCAGCAAGGGGTTGGAGACCCAGTACTTC. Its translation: CASKGLETQYF.

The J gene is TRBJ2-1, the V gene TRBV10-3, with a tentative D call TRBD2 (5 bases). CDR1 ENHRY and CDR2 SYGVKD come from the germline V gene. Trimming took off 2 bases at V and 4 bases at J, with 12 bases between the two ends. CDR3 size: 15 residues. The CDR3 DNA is TGTGCCATCAGTGAGGCATCAACTAGTTACAATGAGCAGTTCTTC. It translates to CAISEASTSYNEQFF.

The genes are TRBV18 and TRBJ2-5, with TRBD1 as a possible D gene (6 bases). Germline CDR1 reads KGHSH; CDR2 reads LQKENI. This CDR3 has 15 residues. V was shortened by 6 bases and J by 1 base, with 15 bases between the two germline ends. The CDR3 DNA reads TGTGCCAGCTCGGCTCCCGGGACACCCCAAGAGACCCAGTACTTC. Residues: CASSAPGTPQETQYF.

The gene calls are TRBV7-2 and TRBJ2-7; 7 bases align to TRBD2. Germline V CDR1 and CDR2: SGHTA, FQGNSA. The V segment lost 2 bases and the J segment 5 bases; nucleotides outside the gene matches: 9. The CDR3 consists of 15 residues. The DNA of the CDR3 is TGTGCCAGCAGCTTATTTGCAGCGGGGCCCAACGAGCAGTACTTC. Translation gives CASSLFAAGPNEQYF. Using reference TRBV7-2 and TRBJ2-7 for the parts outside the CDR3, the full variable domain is GAGVSQSPSNKVTEKGKDVELRCDPISGHTALYWYRQSLGQGLEFLIYFQGNSAPDKSGLPSDRFSAERTGGSVSTLTIQRTQQEDSAVYLCASSLFAAGPNEQYFGPGTRLTVT.

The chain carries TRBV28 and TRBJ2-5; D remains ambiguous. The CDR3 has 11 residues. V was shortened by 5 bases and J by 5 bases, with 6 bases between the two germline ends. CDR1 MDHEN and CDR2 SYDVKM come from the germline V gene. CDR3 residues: CASSIGETQYF. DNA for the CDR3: TGTGCCAGCAGTATCGGGGAGACCCAGTACTTC.

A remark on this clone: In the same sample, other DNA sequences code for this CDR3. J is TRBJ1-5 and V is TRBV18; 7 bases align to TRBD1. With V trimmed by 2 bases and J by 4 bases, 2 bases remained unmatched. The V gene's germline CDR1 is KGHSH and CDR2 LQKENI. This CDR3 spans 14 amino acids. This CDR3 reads CASSPDRANQPQHF. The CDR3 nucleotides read TGTGCCAGCTCACCAGACAGGGCTAATCAGCCCCAGCATTTT.

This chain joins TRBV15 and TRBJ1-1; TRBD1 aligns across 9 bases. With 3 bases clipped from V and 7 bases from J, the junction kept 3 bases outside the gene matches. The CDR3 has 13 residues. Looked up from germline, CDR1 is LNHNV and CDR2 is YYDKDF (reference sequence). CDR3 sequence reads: CATSSSTGGEAFF. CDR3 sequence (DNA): TGTGCCACCAGCAGTTCGACAGGGGGTGAAGCTTTCTTT.

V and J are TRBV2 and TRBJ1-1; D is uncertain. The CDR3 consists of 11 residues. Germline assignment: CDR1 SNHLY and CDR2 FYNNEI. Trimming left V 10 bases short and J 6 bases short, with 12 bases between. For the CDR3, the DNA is TGTGCCACCACGTGGCAGTCTGAAGCTTTCTTT. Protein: CATTWQSEAFF.

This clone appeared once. The CDR3 region has the DNA TGTGCCAGCATCGTCTTGGGGCCCCCAGATACGCAGTATTTT. Encoded protein: CASIVLGPPDTQYF. The rearrangement uses TRBV5-4 and TRBJ2-3; weak D call: TRBD1 (5 bases). The CDR3 extends over 14 amino acids. Trimming removed 6 bases from V and 4 bases from J, with 15 bases in between. Looked up from germline, CDR1 is SGHNT and CDR2 is YYREEE (reference sequence). Variable domain in full (rest from reference TRBV5-4 and TRBJ2-3): ETGVTQSPTHLIKTRGQQVTLRCSSQSGHNTVSWYQQALGQGPQFIFQYYREEENGRGNFPPRFSGLQFPNYSSELNVNALELDDSALYLCASIVLGPPDTQYFGPGTRLTVL.

The CDR3 DNA sequence: TGTGCCAGCTCACCCCAAGGGGGCGCGAGCAATCAGCCCCAGCATTTT. Residues: CASSPQGGASNQPQHF. The chain combines TRBV18 with TRBJ1-5; 7 bases align to TRBD1. This CDR3 has 16 residues. From germline, CDR1 is KGHSH and CDR2 LQKENI. J was trimmed by 1 base and V by 3 bases; bases with no gene match: 6.

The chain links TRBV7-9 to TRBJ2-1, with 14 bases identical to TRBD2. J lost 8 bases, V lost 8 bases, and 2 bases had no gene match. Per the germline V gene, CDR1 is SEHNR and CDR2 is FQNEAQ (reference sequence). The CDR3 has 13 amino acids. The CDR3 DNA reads TGTGCCAGCCTGACTAGCGGGGGGGATGAGCAGTTCTTC. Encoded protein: CASLTSGGDEQFF.

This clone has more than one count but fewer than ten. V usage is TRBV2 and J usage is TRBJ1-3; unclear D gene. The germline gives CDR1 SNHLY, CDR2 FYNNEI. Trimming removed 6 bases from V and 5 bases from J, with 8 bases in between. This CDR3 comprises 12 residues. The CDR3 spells CASRLQRNTIYF. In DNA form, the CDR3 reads TGTGCCAGCAGGCTTCAGAGAAACACCATATATTTT.

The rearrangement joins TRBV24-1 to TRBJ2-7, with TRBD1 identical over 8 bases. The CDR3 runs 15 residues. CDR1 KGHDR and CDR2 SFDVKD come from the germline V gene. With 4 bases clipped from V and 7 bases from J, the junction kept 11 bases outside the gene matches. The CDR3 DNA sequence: TGTGCCACCAGTGACCGGACAGGGTCGGGCGGGGAGCAGTACTTC. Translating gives CATSDRTGSGGEQYF.

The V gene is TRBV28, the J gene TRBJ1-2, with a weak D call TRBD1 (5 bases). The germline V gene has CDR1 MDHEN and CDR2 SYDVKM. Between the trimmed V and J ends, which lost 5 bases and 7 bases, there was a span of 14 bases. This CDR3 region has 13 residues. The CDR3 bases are TGTGCCAGCAGTCTTCAGGGTTTAGGTGGCTACACCTTC. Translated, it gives CASSLQGLGGYTF.

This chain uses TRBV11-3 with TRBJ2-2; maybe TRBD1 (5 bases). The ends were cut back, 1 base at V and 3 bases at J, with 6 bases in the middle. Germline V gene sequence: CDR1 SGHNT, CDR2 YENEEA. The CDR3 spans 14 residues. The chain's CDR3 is CASSLGQHTGELFF. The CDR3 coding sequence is TGTGCCAGCAGCTTAGGACAGCACACCGGGGAGCTGTTTTTT.

The CDR3 loop reads CAEQQQPKTRRRGDTQYF. Here the CDR3 DNA reads TGTGCCGAACAGCAGCAGCCCAAGACGAGAAGGCGAGGGGATACGCAGTATTTT. The V call is TRBV21-1, the J call TRBJ2-3; TRBD2, the table's D call, was not compared with the DNA. TRBV21-1 corresponds to a pseudogene. The CDR3 is 18 amino acids.

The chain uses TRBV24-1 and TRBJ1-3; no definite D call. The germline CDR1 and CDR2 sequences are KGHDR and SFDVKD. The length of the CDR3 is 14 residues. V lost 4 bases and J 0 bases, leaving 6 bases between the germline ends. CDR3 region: CATSDAASGNTIYF. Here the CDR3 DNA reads TGTGCCACCAGTGACGCGGCCTCTGGAAACACCATATATTTT.

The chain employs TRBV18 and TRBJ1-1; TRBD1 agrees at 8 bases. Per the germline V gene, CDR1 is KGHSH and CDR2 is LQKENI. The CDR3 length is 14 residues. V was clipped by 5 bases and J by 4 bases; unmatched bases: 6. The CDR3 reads CASSLSGGGTEAFF. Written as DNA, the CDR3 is TGTGCCAGCTCATTATCAGGGGGCGGCACTGAAGCTTTCTTT. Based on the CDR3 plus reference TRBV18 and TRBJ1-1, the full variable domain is NAGVMQNPRHLVRRRGQEARLRCSPMKGHSHVYWYRQLPEEGLKFMVYLQKENIIDESGMPKERFSAEFPKEGPSILRIQQVVRGDSAAYFCASSLSGGGTEAFFGQGTRLTVV.

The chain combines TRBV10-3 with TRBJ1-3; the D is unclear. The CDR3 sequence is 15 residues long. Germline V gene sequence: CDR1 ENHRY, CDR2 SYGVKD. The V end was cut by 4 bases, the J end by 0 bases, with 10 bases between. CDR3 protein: CAISAAAYSGNTIYF. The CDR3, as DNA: TGTGCCATCAGTGCAGCGGCGTACTCTGGAAACACCATATATTTT.

CDR3 region: CASSRNSGGSTDTQYF. The CDR3 region has the DNA TGTGCCAGCAGCCGTAATAGCGGGGGATCCACAGATACGCAGTATTTT. The chain couples TRBV4-2 to TRBJ2-3, with TRBD2 matching 9 bases. The CDR3 length is 16 residues. V was pared by 4 bases and J by 2 bases, with 7 bases of the junction left unmatched. Germline lookup yields CDR1 LGHNA and CDR2 YNFKEQ.

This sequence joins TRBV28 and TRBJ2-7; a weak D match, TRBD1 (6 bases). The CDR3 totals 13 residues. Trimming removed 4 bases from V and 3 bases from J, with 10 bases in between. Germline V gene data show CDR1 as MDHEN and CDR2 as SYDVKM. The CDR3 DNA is TGTGCCAGCAGTTCTGGACAGAACTACGAGCAGTACTTC. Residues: CASSSGQNYEQYF.

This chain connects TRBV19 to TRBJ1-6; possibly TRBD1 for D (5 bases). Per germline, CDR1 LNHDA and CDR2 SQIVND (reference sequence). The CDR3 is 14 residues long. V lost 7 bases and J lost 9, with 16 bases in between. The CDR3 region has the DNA TGTGCCAGTACCTCGACAGTGAGGCCTTCACCCCTCCACTTT. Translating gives CASTSTVRPSPLHF. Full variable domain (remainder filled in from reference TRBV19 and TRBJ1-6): DGGITQSPKYLFRKEGQNVTLSCEQNLNHDAMYWYRQDPGQGLRLIYYSQIVNDFQKGDIAEGYSVSREKKESFPLTVTSAQKNPTAFYLCASTSTVRPSPLHFGNGTRLTVT.

CDR3 bases: TGTGCCAGCAGTTATTCGGGGACAGGGACATCTGGGGCCAACGTCCTGACTTTC. This encodes CASSYSGTGTSGANVLTF. V gene TRBV6-2 or TRBV6-3 combines with J gene TRBJ2-6; 9 bases line up with TRBD1. CDR1 is MNHEY, CDR2 SVGEGT, per germline. The CDR3 sequence is 18 residues long. Trimming cost V 3 bases and J 1 base; bases outside gene matches: 7.

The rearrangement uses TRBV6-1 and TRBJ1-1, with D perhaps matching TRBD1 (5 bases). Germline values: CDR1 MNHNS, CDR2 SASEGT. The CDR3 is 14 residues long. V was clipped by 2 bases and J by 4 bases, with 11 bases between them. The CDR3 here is CASSEWQGGTEAFF. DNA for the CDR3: TGTGCCAGCAGTGAATGGCAGGGAGGCACTGAAGCTTTCTTT.

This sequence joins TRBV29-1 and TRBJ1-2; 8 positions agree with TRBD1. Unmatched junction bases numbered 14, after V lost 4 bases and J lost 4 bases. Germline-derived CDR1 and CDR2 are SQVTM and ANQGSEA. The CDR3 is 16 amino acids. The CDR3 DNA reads TGCAGCGTTGGTGGGGGACAGGCACCGGGTGGCTATGGCTACACCTTC. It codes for CSVGGGQAPGGYGYTF.